The rows below give T cell receptor beta chains drawn from one sample of a study of cytomegalovirus exposure and HLA in healthy donors. The repertoire was sequenced with immunoSEQ multiplex PCR; TCRdb's copy has only in-frame clones and lacks some. This table lists about 190,000 clones. The specimen was PBMCs. These receptors all come from a man aged 30 to 45 in good health and CMV-seronegative. The CDR3 runs from the conserved cysteine through the conserved F or W.

v_call	j_call	cdr3_aa
TRBV7-9	TRBJ1-1	CASSLTARGDTEAFF
TRBV20-1	TRBJ1-1	CSALRQGQFTF
TRBV27	TRBJ2-5	CASSRQGLETQYF
TRBV5-1	.	CASSLVGGEGYEQYF
TRBV6-5	TRBJ2-3	CASSYGDYPDTQYF
TRBV30	TRBJ2-4	CAWSVKGQNIQYF
TRBV5-1	TRBJ2-2	CASKGQGRNTGELFF
TRBV5-1	TRBJ2-1	CASSPGTSGSVGYNEQFF
TRBV7-3	TRBJ2-7	CASSSGVAYEQYF
TRBV2	TRBJ2-7	CASSPEGGGEQYF
TRBV30	TRBJ2-2	CACFHDTGELFF
TRBV5-1	TRBJ1-2	CASSVGGPEYGYTF